The clone carrying this T cell receptor beta chain was picked up a small number of times. The data were taken from a study of molecular identifiers for immune sequencing clone quantification. MiXCR, run by TCRdb on the PCR reads, gives a single entry per CDR3 protein. The data hold around 470,000 distinct CDR3 sequences, with about a fifth observed a single time. The ends were cut back, 5 bases at V and 3 bases at J, with 14 bases in the middle. The CDR3 contains 14 residues. The germline gives CDR1 MNHEY, CDR2 SMNVEV (reference sequence). The chain carries TRBV27 and TRBJ2-7, with D possibly matching TRBD1 (5 bases). This sequence originates from a human donor in good health. Some libraries in this study had Jurkat cell RNA spiked in. Source material: naive CD8+ T cells from blood, with Jurkat cell RNA spiked in. Specified subset: FACS-sorted CD8+CD4-CCR7+CD45RA+ naive T cells. For the CDR3, the DNA is TGTGCCAGCAGTCCATCGGCAGGGAACTACGAGCAGTACTTC. This translates into CASSPSAGNYEQYF.